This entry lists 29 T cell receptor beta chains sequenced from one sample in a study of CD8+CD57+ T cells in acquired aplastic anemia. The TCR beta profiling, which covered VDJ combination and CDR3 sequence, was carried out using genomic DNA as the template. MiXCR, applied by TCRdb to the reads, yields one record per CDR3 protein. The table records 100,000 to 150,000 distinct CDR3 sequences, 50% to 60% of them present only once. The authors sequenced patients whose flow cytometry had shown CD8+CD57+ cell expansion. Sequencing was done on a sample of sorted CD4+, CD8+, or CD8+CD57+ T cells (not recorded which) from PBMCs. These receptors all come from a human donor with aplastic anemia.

The CDR3 here is CASSLPGSSYEQYF. As DNA, the CDR3 is TGTGCCAGCAGCCTCCCTGGGAGCTCCTACGAGCAGTACTTC. V is TRBV14 and J is TRBJ2-7, with D possibly being TRBD2 (5 bases). The CDR3 contains 14 residues. Trimming shortened V by 4 bases and J by 0 bases, and 10 bases separated the two germline ends. The germline gives CDR1 SGHDN, CDR2 FVKESK.

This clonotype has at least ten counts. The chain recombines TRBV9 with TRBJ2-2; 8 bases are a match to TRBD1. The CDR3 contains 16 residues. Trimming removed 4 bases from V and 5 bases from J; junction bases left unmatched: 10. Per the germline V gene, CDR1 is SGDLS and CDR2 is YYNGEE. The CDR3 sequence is CASSPRTGIGTGELFF. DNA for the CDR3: TGTGCCAGCAGCCCAAGGACAGGGATAGGAACCGGGGAGCTGTTTTTT.

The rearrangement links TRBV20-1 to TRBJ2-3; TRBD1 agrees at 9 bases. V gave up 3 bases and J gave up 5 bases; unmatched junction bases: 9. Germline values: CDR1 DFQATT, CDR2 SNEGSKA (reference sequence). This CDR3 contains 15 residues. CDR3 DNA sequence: TGCAGTGCTAGGGCGGGACAGGGATCAAGAGATACGCAGTATTTT. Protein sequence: CSARAGQGSRDTQYF.

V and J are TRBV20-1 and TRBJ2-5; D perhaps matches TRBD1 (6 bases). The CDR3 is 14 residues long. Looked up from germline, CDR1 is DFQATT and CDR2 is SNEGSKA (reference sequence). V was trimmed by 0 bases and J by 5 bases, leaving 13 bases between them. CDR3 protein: CSARDETGGETQYF. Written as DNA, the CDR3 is TGCAGTGCTAGAGATGAGACAGGTGGGGAGACCCAGTACTTC.

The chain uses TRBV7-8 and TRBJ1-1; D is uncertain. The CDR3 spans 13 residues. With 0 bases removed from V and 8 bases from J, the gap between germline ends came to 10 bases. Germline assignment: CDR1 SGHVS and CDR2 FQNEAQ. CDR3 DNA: TGTGCCAGCAGCTTAGCGCTATCTGGAGAAGCTTTCTTT. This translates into CASSLALSGEAFF. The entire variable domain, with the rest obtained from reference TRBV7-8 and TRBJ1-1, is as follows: GAGVSQSPRYKVAKRGQDVALRCDPISGHVSLFWYQQALGQGPEFLTYFQNEAQLDKSGLPSDRFFAERPEGSVSTLKIQRTQQEDSAVYLCASSLALSGEAFFGQGTRLTVV.

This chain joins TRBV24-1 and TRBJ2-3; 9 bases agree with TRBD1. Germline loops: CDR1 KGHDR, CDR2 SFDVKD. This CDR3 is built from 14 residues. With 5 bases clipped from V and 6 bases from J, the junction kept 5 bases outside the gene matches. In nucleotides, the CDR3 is TGTGCCACCAGTGGGGGACAGGGAGTGGATACGCAGTATTTT. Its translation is CATSGGQGVDTQYF.

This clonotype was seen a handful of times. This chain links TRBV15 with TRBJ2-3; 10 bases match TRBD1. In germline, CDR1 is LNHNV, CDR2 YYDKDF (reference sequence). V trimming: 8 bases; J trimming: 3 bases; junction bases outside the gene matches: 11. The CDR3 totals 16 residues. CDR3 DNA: TGTGCCACCGGATCCACGCGGACAGGGGGGACAGATACGCAGTATTTT. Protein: CATGSTRTGGTDTQYF.

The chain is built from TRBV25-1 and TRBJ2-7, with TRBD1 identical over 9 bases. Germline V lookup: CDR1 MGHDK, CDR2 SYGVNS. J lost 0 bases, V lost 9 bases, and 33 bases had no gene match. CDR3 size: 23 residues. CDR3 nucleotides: TGTGCCAGTCAGATAGATCACAGGCCCCCGGGACAGGGACAATTATGGGGCTCCTACGAGCAGTACTTC. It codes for CASQIDHRPPGQGQLWGSYEQYF.

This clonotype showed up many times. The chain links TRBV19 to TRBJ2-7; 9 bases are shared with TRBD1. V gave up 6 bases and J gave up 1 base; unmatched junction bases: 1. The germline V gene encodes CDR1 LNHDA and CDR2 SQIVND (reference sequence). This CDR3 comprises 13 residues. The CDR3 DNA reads TGTGCCAGTAGCGGACAGGGGTCCTACGAGCAGTACTTC. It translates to CASSGQGSYEQYF.

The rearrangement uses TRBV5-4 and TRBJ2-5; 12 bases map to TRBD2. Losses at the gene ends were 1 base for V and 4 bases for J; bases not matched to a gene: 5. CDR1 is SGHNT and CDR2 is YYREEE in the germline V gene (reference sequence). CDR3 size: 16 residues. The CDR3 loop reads CASSLRLAGGRETQYF. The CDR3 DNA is TGTGCCAGCAGCTTGCGGCTAGCGGGAGGGCGAGAGACCCAGTACTTC.

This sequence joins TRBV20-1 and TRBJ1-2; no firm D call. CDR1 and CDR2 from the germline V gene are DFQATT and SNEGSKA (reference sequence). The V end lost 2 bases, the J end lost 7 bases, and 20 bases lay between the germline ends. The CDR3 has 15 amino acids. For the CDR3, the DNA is TGCAGTGCTAGATACCACCGCCTTAACGCGGGTGGCTACACCTTC. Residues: CSARYHRLNAGGYTF.

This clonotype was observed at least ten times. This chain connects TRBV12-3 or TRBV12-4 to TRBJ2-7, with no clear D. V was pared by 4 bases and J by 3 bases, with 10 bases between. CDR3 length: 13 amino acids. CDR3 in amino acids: CASSYTPYYEQYF. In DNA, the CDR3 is TGTGCCAGCAGTTACACACCCTACTACGAGCAGTACTTC.

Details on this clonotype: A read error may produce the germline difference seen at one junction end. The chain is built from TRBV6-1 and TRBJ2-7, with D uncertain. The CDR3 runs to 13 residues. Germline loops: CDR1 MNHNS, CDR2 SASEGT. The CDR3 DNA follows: TGTACCAGCAGACCAAGACCCAGCGACGAGCAGTACTTC. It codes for CTSRPRPSDEQYF.

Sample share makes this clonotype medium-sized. This CDR3 is CASSLGRGSIYGYTF. In DNA, the CDR3 is TGCGCCAGCAGCTTAGGCAGGGGGTCCATCTATGGCTACACCTTC. The V and J genes are TRBV5-1 and TRBJ1-2; 7 bases are a match to TRBD1. Per germline, CDR1 SGHRS and CDR2 YFSETQ. The CDR3 is 15 amino acids. The trim removed 2 bases at V and 4 bases at J, leaving 8 bases unmatched.

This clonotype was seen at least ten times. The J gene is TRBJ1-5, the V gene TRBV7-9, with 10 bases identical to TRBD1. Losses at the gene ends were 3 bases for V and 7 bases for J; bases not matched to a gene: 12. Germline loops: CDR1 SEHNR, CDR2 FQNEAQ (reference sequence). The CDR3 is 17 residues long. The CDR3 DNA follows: TGTGCCAGCAGCTTGTCACCGGGACAGGGGATGGAGCAGCCCCAGCATTTT. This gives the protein CASSLSPGQGMEQPQHF.

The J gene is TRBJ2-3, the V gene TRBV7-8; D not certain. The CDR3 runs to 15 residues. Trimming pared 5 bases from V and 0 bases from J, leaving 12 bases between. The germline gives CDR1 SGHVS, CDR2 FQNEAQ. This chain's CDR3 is CASSPLVGSTDTQYF. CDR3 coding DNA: TGTGCCAGCAGCCCCCTAGTGGGCAGCACAGATACGCAGTATTTT.

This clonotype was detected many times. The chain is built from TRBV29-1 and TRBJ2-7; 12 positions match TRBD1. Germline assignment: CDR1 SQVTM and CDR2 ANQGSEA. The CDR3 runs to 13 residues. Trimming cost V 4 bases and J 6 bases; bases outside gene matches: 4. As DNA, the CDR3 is TGCAGCGTTGGCGGGACAGGGGGCGGCGAGCAGTACTTC. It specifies CSVGGTGGGEQYF.

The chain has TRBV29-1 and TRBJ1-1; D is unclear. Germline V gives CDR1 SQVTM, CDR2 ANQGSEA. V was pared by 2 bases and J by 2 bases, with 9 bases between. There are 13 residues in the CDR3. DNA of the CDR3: TGCAGCGTTGAAAGGTCGCGTAACACTGAAGCTTTCTTT. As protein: CSVERSRNTEAFF.

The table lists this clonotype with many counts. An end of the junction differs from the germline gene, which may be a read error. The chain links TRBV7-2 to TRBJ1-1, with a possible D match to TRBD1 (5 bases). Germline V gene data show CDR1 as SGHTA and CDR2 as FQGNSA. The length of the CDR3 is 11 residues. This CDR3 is CASSLGGEAFF. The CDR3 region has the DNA TGCGCCAGCAGCTTGGGGGGTGAAGCTTTCTTT. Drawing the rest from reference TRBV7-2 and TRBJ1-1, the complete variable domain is GAGVSQSPSNKVTEKGKDVELRCDPISGHTALYWYRQSLGQGLEFLIYFQGNSAPDKSGLPSDRFSAERTGGSVSTLTIQRTQQEDSAVYLCASSLGGEAFFGQGTRLTVV.

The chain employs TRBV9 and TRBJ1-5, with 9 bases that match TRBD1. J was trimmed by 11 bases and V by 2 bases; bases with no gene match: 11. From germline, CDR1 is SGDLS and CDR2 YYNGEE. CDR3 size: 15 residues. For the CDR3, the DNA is TGTGCCAGCAGCGTTGATGCAGGACAGGGGCAAGCCCAGCATTTT. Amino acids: CASSVDAGQGQAQHF. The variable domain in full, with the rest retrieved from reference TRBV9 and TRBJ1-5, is DSGVTQTPKHLITATGQRVTLRCSPRSGDLSVYWYQQSLDQGLQFLIQYYNGEERAKGNILERFSAQQFPDLHSELNLSSLELGDSALYFCASSVDAGQGQAQHFGDGTRLSIL.

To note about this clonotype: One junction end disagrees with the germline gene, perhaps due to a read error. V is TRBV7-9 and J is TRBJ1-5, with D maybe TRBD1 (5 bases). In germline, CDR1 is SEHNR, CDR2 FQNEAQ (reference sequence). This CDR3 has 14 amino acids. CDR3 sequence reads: CVSSLEGSNQPQHF. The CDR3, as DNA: TGTGTCAGCAGCTTAGAGGGGAGCAATCAGCCCCAGCATTTT.

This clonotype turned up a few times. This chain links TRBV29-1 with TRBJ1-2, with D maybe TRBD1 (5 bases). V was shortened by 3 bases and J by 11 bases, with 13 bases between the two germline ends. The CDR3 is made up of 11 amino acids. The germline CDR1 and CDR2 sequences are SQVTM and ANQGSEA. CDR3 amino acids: CSVDPTEDYTF. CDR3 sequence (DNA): TGCAGCGTTGACCCGACAGAGGATTACACCTTC.

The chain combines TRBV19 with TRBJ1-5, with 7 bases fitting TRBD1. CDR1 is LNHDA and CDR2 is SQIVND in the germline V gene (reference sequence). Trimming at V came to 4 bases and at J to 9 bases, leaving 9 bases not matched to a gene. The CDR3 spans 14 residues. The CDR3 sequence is CASSTGTEVPPQHF. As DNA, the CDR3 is TGTGCCAGTAGTACCGGGACAGAGGTTCCGCCCCAGCATTTT.

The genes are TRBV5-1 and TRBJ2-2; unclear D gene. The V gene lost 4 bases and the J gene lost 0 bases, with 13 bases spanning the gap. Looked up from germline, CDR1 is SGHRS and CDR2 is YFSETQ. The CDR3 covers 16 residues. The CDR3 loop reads CASSVAPLANTGELFF. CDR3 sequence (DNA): TGCGCCAGCAGCGTGGCCCCCTTAGCGAACACCGGGGAGCTGTTTTTT. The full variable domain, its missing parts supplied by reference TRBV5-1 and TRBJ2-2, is KAGVTQTPRYLIKTRGQQVTLSCSPISGHRSVSWYQQTPGQGLQFLFEYFSETQRNKGNFPGRFSGRQFSNSRSEMNVSTLELGDSALYLCASSVAPLANTGELFFGEGSRLTVL.

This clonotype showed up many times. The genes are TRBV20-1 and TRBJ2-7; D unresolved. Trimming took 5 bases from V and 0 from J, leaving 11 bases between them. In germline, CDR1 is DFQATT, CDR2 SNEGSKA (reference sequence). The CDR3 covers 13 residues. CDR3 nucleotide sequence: TGCAGTGCTCTGGGGAAACTCTCCTACGAGCAGTACTTC. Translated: CSALGKLSYEQYF.

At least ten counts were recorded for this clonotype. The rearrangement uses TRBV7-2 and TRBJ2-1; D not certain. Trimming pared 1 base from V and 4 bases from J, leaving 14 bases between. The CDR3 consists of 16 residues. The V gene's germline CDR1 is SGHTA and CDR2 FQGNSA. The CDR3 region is CASSLVLGSRYNEQFF. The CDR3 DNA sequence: TGTGCCAGCAGCTTAGTGTTGGGCAGCCGATACAATGAGCAGTTCTTC.

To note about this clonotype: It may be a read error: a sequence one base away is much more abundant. CDR3 DNA: TGTGCCAGCAGCGTAGTGGACGGGGGGGCCTGGAATGGGCAGTTCTTC. Amino acid sequence: CASSVVDGGAWNGQFF. V usage is TRBV9 and J usage is TRBJ2-1; 8 nucleotides agree with TRBD2. Germline CDR1 reads SGDLS; CDR2 reads YYNGEE. There are 16 residues in the CDR3.

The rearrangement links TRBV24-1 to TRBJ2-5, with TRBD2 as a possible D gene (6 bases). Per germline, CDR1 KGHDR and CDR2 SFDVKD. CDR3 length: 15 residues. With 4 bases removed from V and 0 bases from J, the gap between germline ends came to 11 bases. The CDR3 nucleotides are TGTGCCACCAGTGACCCAAGGGACTACCAAGAGACCCAGTACTTC. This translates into CATSDPRDYQETQYF.

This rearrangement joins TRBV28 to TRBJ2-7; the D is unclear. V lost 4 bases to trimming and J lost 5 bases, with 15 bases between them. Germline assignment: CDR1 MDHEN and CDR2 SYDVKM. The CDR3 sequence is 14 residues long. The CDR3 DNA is TGTGCCAGCAGTTCCAAGTGGGCAGGCCACGAGCAGTACTTC. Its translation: CASSSKWAGHEQYF.